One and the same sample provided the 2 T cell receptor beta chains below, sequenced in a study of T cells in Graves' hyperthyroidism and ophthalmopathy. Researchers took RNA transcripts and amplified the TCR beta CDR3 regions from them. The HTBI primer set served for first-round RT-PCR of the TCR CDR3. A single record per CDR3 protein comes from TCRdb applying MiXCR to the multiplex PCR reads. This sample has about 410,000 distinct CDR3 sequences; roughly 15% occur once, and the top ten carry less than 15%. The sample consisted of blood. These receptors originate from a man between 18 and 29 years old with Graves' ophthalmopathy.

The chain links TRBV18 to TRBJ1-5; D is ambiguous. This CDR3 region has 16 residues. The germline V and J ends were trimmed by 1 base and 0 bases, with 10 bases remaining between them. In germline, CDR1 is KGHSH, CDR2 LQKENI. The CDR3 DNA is TGTGCCAGCTCACCACTACGCAGCTTTAGCAATCAGCCCCAGCATTTT. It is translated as CASSPLRSFSNQPQHF. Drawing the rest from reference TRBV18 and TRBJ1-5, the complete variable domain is NAGVMQNPRHLVRRRGQEARLRCSPMKGHSHVYWYRQLPEEGLKFMVYLQKENIIDESGMPKERFSAEFPKEGPSILRIQQVVRGDSAAYFCASSPLRSFSNQPQHFGDGTRLSIL.

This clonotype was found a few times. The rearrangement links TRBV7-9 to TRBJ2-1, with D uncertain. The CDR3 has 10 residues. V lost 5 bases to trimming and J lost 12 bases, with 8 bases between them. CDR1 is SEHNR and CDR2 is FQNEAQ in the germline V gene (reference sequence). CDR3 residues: CASSQVLQFF. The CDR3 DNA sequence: TGTGCCAGCAGCCAGGTATTGCAGTTCTTC.